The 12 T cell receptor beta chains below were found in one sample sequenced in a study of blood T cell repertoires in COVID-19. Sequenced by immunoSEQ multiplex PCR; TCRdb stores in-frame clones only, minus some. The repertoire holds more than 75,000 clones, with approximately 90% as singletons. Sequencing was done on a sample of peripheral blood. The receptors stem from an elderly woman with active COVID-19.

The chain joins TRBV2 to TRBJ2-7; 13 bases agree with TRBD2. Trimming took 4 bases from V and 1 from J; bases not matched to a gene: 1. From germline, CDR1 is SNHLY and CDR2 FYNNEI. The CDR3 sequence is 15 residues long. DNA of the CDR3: TGTGCCAGCAGTGTGGGACTAGCGGGATCCTACGAGCAGTACTTC. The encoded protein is CASSVGLAGSYEQYF. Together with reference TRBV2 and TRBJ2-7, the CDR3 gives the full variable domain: EPEVTQTPSHQVTQMGQEVILRCVPISNHLYFYWYRQILGQKVEFLVSFYNNEISEKSEIFDDQFSVERPDGSNFTLKIRSTKLEDSAMYFCASSVGLAGSYEQYFGPGTRLTVT.

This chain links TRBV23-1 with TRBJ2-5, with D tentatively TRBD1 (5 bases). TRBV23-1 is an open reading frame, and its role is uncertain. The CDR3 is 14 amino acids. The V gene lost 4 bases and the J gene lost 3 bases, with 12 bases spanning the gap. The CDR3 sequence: CASSRLTDEETQYF. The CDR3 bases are TGCGCCAGCAGTCGACTGACAGACGAAGAGACCCAGTACTTC.

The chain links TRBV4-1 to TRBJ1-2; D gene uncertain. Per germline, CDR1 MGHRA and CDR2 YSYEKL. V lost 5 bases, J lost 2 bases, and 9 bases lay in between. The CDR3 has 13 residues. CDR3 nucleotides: TGCGCCAGCAGCTCCGCACTGAACTATGGCTACACCTTC. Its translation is CASSSALNYGYTF.

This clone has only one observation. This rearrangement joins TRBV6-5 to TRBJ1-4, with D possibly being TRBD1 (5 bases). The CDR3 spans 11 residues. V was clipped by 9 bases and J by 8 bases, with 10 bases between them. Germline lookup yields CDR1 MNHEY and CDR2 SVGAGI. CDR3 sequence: CASSPGEKLFF. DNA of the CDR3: TGTGCCAGTTCGCCAGGGGAAAAACTGTTTTTT.

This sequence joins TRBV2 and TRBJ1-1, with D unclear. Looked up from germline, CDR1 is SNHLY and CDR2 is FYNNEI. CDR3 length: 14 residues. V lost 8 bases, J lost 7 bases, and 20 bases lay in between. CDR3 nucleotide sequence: TGTGCCAGCCATGGTCACCCTTTACAGATTGAAGCTTTCTTT. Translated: CASHGHPLQIEAFF.

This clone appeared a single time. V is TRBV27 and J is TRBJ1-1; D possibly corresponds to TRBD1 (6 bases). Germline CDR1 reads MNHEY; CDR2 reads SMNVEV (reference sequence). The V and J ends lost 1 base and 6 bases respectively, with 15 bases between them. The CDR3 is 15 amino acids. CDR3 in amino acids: CASSLWASRGSEAFF. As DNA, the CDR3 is TGTGCCAGCAGTTTATGGGCCTCCAGGGGTTCTGAAGCTTTCTTT.

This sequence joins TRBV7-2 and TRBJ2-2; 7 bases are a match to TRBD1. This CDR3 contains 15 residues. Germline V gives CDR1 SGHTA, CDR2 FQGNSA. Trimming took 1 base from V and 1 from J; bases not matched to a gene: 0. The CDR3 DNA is TGTGCCAGCAGCTTAGACAGGGGGAACACCGGGGAGCTGTTTTTT. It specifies CASSLDRGNTGELFF.

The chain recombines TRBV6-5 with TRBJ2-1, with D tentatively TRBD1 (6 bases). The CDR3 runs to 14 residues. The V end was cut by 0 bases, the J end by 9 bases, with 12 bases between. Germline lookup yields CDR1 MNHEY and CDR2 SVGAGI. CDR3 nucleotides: TGTGCCAGCAGTTACTCATGGGGGCTTGGTGAGCAGTTCTTC. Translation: CASSYSWGLGEQFF.

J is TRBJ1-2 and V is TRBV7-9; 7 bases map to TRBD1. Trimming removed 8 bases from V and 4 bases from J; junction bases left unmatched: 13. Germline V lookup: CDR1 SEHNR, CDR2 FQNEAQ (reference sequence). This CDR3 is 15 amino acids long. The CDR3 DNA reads TGTGCCAGCTATCCAAGGGGGCAATGGGTCTATGGCTACACCTTC. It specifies CASYPRGQWVYGYTF. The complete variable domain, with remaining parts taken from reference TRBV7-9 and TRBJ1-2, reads DTGVSQNPRHKITKRGQNVTFRCDPISEHNRLYWYRQTLGQGPEFLTYFQNEAQLEKSRLLSDRFSAERPKGSFSTLEIQRTEQGDSAMYLCASYPRGQWVYGYTFGSGTRLTVV.

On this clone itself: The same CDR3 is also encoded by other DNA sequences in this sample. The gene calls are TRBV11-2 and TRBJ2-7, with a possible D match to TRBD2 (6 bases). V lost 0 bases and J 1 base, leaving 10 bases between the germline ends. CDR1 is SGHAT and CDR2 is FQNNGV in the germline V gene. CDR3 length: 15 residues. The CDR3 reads CASSLDGGVSYEQYF. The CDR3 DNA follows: TGTGCCAGCAGCTTAGATGGCGGGGTTTCCTACGAGCAGTACTTC.

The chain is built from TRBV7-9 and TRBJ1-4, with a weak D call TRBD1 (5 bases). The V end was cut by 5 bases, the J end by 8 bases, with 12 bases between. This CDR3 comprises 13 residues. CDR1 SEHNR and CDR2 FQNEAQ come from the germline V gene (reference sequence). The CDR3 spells CASSTTGGEKLFF. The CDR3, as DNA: TGTGCCAGCAGCACCACCGGGGGGGAAAAACTGTTTTTT.

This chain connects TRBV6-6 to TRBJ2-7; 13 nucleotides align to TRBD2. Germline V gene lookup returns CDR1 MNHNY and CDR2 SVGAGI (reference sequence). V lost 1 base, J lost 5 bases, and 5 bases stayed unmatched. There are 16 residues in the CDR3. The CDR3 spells CASSYWTSGSPHEQYF. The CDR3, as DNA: TGTGCCAGCAGTTACTGGACTAGCGGGAGTCCCCACGAGCAGTACTTC.